The 20 T cell receptor beta chains below all came from one sample that was sequenced in a study of blood T cell repertoires in COVID-19. Libraries were prepared by immunoSEQ multiplex PCR; TCRdb keeps only in-frame clonotypes and omits some of them. The sample has about 220,000 clones, roughly 84% seen once. Source material: peripheral blood. These receptor sequences come from an elderly woman with acute or convalescent COVID-19.

V usage is TRBV28 and J usage is TRBJ2-7; 7 bases are a match to TRBD1. CDR1 and CDR2 from the germline V gene are MDHEN and SYDVKM. The trim removed 2 bases at V and 9 bases at J, leaving 4 bases unmatched. There are 12 residues in the CDR3. For the CDR3, the DNA is TGTGCCAGCAGTTTAGACAGGGCTTGGCAGTACTTC. This codes for CASSLDRAWQYF.

V and J are TRBV28 and TRBJ1-1, with D tentatively TRBD1 (5 bases). Trimming stripped 6 bases from V and 4 bases from J, with 15 bases between. Germline CDR1 is MDHEN and CDR2 is SYDVKM. This CDR3 spans 14 amino acids. The CDR3 nucleotides are TGTGCCAGCAGGCAGGGTGGATCTGTCACTGAAGCTTTCTTT. This sequence encodes CASRQGGSVTEAFF.

The sample holds one count of this clone. The chain recombines TRBV5-1 with TRBJ1-2, with 9 bases aligning to TRBD1. Unmatched junction bases numbered 8, after V lost 1 base and J lost 4 bases. The CDR3 loop spans 16 amino acids. Germline loops: CDR1 SGHRS, CDR2 YFSETQ. The CDR3 loop is CASSLSEGQGSYGYTF. The CDR3 DNA sequence: TGCGCCAGCAGCTTGTCTGAGGGACAGGGAAGCTATGGCTACACCTTC. The whole variable domain, filled in from reference TRBV5-1 and TRBJ1-2, reads KAGVTQTPRYLIKTRGQQVTLSCSPISGHRSVSWYQQTPGQGLQFLFEYFSETQRNKGNFPGRFSGRQFSNSRSEMNVSTLELGDSALYLCASSLSEGQGSYGYTFGSGTRLTVV.

This sequence joins TRBV30 and TRBJ2-5, with 7 positions matching TRBD2. V trimming: 0 bases; J trimming: 3 bases; junction bases outside the gene matches: 1. The CDR3 is 13 amino acids. Germline CDR1 reads GTSNPN; CDR2 reads SVGIG (reference sequence). The CDR3 sequence is CAWSVGGEETQYF. CDR3 sequence (DNA): TGTGCCTGGAGTGTGGGGGGGGAAGAGACCCAGTACTTC.

V gene TRBV29-1 combines with J gene TRBJ1-1; tentative D call: TRBD1 (6 bases). The CDR3 is made up of 14 amino acids. Germline V gene data show CDR1 as SQVTM and CDR2 as ANQGSEA. Trimming took 6 bases from V and 3 from J, leaving 17 bases between them. The CDR3 sequence is CSVTTGRRYTEAFF. The CDR3 nucleotides are TGCAGCGTGACCACAGGGCGCCGGTACACTGAAGCTTTCTTT.

This chain uses TRBV2 with TRBJ2-7; D is ambiguous. Germline V gene sequence: CDR1 SNHLY, CDR2 FYNNEI. The CDR3 has 13 amino acids. V dropped 6 bases and J dropped 6 bases, with 15 bases sitting between them. The CDR3, as DNA: TGTGCCAGCAGATACCTAGAAGTCGGCGAGCAGTACTTC. This codes for CASRYLEVGEQYF.

In its sample, this clone was seen a few times. This chain uses TRBV5-1 with TRBJ2-2, with TRBD1 matching 9 bases. V trimming: 5 bases; J trimming: 6 bases; junction bases outside the gene matches: 5. CDR1 SGHRS and CDR2 YFSETQ come from the germline V gene. The CDR3 is made up of 14 amino acids. The CDR3 DNA is TGCGCCAGCAGGACGGGACAGGGCGCCGGGGAGCTGTTTTTT. It specifies CASRTGQGAGELFF.

The CDR3 nucleotides read TGTGCCAGCAGCTTGGGGAGGACAGGGTATAGCCAAGAGACCCAGTACTTC. Encoded protein: CASSLGRTGYSQETQYF. The chain carries TRBV5-4 and TRBJ2-5; 8 bases are a match to TRBD1. The CDR3 has 17 residues. Trimming removed 0 bases from V and 1 base from J; junction bases left unmatched: 8. Germline-derived CDR1 and CDR2 are SGHNT and YYREEE (reference sequence).

This rearrangement joins TRBV10-1 to TRBJ2-7; a possible D gene is TRBD1 (5 bases). Germline loops: CDR1 WNHNN, CDR2 SYGVQD (reference sequence). V lost 8 bases and J 2 bases, leaving 19 bases between the germline ends. CDR3 length: 15 amino acids. The CDR3: CASFTSLGPAYEQYF. CDR3 DNA: TGCGCCAGCTTCACCTCTTTGGGGCCGGCCTACGAGCAGTACTTC.

This clone was picked up a small number of times. The chain recombines TRBV15 with TRBJ1-2, with a weak D call TRBD1 (5 bases). V was trimmed by 0 bases and J by 7 bases, leaving 12 bases between them. The CDR3 runs 14 residues. Germline values: CDR1 LNHNV, CDR2 YYDKDF (reference sequence). The CDR3: CATSRESGWAGYTF. The CDR3 DNA is TGTGCCACCAGCAGAGAGTCAGGGTGGGCTGGCTACACCTTC.

The V and J genes are TRBV6-5 and TRBJ1-6, with D possibly matching TRBD1 (5 bases). The CDR3 consists of 16 residues. Trimming took off 2 bases at V and 0 bases at J, with 8 bases between the two ends. The germline CDR1 and CDR2 sequences are MNHEY and SVGAGI. Written as DNA, the CDR3 is TGTGCCAGCAGTTACAGAGACAGCTCCTATAATTCACCCCTCCACTTT. Translating it yields CASSYRDSSYNSPLHF.

The chain recombines TRBV4-1 with TRBJ2-1, with TRBD2 identical over 7 bases. Germline V gives CDR1 MGHRA, CDR2 YSYEKL. J was trimmed by 0 bases and V by 0 bases; bases with no gene match: 2. This CDR3 has 16 amino acids. The CDR3 reads CASSQDRGSSYNEQFF. The CDR3 DNA reads TGCGCCAGCAGCCAAGATCGCGGGAGCTCCTACAATGAGCAGTTCTTC.

V is TRBV7-3 and J is TRBJ2-7; D is perhaps TRBD2 (7 bases). CDR1 SGHTA and CDR2 FQGTGA come from the germline V gene. This CDR3 is 16 amino acids long. V lost 0 bases, J lost 7 bases, and 19 bases lay in between. For the CDR3, the DNA is TGTGCCAGCAGCTTAACCGGGCGGGGGCGAGTATGGGAGCAGTACTTC. Protein sequence: CASSLTGRGRVWEQYF.

The chain links TRBV28 to TRBJ1-2, with a possible D match to TRBD1 (6 bases). The V end was cut by 4 bases, the J end by 4 bases, with 25 bases between. Germline assignment: CDR1 MDHEN and CDR2 SYDVKM. CDR3 size: 18 residues. The chain's CDR3 is CASSSLGSPQGRIYGYTF. The CDR3 DNA reads TGTGCCAGCAGTTCTCTAGGGTCCCCACAGGGTCGGATCTATGGCTACACCTTC.

The genes are TRBV27 and TRBJ1-2; TRBD1 matches 10 bases. CDR1 and CDR2 (germline): MNHEY, SMNVEV (reference sequence). J was trimmed by 4 bases and V by 5 bases; bases with no gene match: 4. The length of the CDR3 is 14 residues. The CDR3 sequence: CASSKTGGGYGYTF. CDR3 sequence (DNA): TGTGCCAGCAGTAAGACAGGGGGCGGCTATGGCTACACCTTC.

This chain links TRBV2 with TRBJ1-1; D is undetermined. Germline V gene data show CDR1 as SNHLY and CDR2 as FYNNEI. This CDR3 is built from 14 residues. Trimming removed 6 bases from V and 5 bases from J, with 16 bases in between. The CDR3 region has the DNA TGTGCCAGCAGGCTGACAAAGGAAAGGACTGAAGCTTTCTTT. It yields the protein CASRLTKERTEAFF.

The rearrangement links TRBV3-1 (or the pseudogene TRBV3-2) to TRBJ2-3, with D tentatively TRBD2 (6 bases). The CDR3 extends over 14 amino acids. Germline V CDR1 and CDR2: LGHDT, YNNKEL (reference sequence). The V gene lost 4 bases and the J gene lost 9 bases, with 17 bases spanning the gap. This chain's CDR3 is CASSRLTGVSTQYF. CDR3 DNA: TGTGCCAGCAGCCGACTTACGGGGGTTTCAACGCAGTATTTT.

The chain is built from TRBV6-2 or TRBV6-3 and TRBJ1-5, with D unresolved. V lost 2 bases and J lost 5, with 10 bases in between. The CDR3 runs 14 residues. Per germline, CDR1 MNHEY and CDR2 SVGEGT. The CDR3 loop reads CASSYVEEYQPQHF. In DNA form, the CDR3 reads TGTGCCAGCAGTTACGTCGAGGAGTATCAGCCCCAGCATTTT.

This chain joins TRBV3-1 (or the pseudogene TRBV3-2) and TRBJ2-1; the D gene is possibly TRBD2 (5 bases). The germline gives CDR1 LGHDT, CDR2 YNNKEL (reference sequence). The CDR3 is 14 amino acids. The V gene lost 4 bases and the J gene lost 2 bases, with 9 bases spanning the gap. The CDR3 sequence is CASSPTGTYNEQFF. The DNA of the CDR3 is TGTGCCAGCAGCCCAACCGGGACCTACAATGAGCAGTTCTTC.

V is TRBV4-2 and J is TRBJ1-4; no clear D gene. Germline V gene sequence: CDR1 LGHNA, CDR2 YNFKEQ. With 0 bases removed from V and 1 base from J, the gap between germline ends came to 3 bases. The CDR3 has 14 amino acids. CDR3 region: CASSQDRTNEKLFF. DNA for the CDR3: TGTGCCAGCAGCCAAGATCGAACTAATGAAAAACTGTTTTTT.